This T cell receptor beta chain emerged from a study of T cell repertoires in aging, cancer and after chemotherapy. Study at large: Six age groups, ranging from 30 or younger to 70 or older, included the donors. Glioblastoma patients receiving temozolomide-based therapy gave paired samples before and after chemotherapy. Findings and caveats of the study: Age-matched healthy donors had significantly more diverse, less clonal blood TCR repertoires than untreated cancer patients.

This clonotype turned up a few times. Its matching antigen is unknown. Amplification of TCR beta used genomic DNA extracted from peripheral blood. With V trimmed by 1 base and J by 4 bases, 7 bases remained unmatched. The CDR3 has 17 residues. Germline loops: CDR1 MNHNS, CDR2 SASEGT. Rearranged V-D-J TRB sequences were amplified with a mixed TRB-A/B primer pool. TCRdb processed the multiplex PCR reads anew with MiXCR; each CDR3 protein has one entry. The sample carries 15,000 to 20,000 distinct CDR3 sequences, roughly 37% recorded once. Source material: blood. The receptor was derived from a human donor with a solid tumor. This chain joins TRBV6-1 and TRBJ2-2, with 9 nucleotides matching TRBD1. CDR3 coding DNA: TGTGCCAGCAGTGAAGTAGGTGGGACAGGGATCACCGGGGAGCTGTTTTTT. Translating it yields CASSEVGGTGITGELFF.